This TCR beta chain was identified during a study of technical replicates of blood from a handful of donors. Profiling relied on immunoSEQ multiplex PCR, and the TCRdb table lists in-frame clones only, not all of them. The sample lists 65,000 to 80,000 clones, about 96% occurring once. The sequencing input was T cells isolated from PBMCs. The TCR originated in a human donor in good health.

The DNA of the CDR3 is TGTGCCAGCAGTTTAGTGGGACAGATTTCTCCTAATCAGCCCCAGCATTTT. This encodes CASSLVGQISPNQPQHF. The rearrangement uses TRBV27 and TRBJ1-5; TRBD1 aligns across 7 bases. This CDR3 spans 17 amino acids. V was clipped by 2 bases and J by 4 bases; unmatched bases: 11. Looked up from germline, CDR1 is MNHEY and CDR2 is SMNVEV (reference sequence).